One and the same sample provided the 11 T cell receptor beta chains below, sequenced in a study of T cells after yellow fever vaccination. TCRdb reprocessed the 5' RACE reads via MiXCR and lists one record per CDR3 protein. Altogether roughly 310,000 distinct CDR3 sequences are present, 8.7% being singletons, with the ten largest covering approximately 19%. Sequenced material: PBMCs, taken on the day of the first yellow fever vaccination. Source of these receptors: a man aged 18 to 30 who received the YFV17D yellow fever vaccine.

The chain has TRBV5-6 and TRBJ2-3, with a weak D call TRBD2 (5 bases). Per the germline V gene, CDR1 is SGHDT and CDR2 is YYEEEE. The CDR3 is 16 residues long. Trimming pared 3 bases from V and 0 bases from J, leaving 14 bases between. This CDR3 is CASSSAGLRSTDTQYF. CDR3 coding DNA: TGTGCCAGCAGCTCTGCCGGACTGAGGAGCACAGATACGCAGTATTTT.

The rearrangement joins TRBV4-1 to TRBJ2-5, with no clear D. The germline CDR1 and CDR2 sequences are MGHRA and YSYEKL. Trimming left V 6 bases short and J 5 bases short, with 22 bases between. The CDR3 length is 16 residues. The CDR3 is CASSGDGFSAPETQYF. The CDR3 nucleotides are TGCGCCAGCAGTGGAGACGGGTTCTCTGCGCCCGAGACCCAGTACTTC.

The sample holds many counts of this clonotype. This chain joins TRBV4-3 and TRBJ1-2, with D unclear. Germline lookup yields CDR1 LGHNA and CDR2 YSLEER. This CDR3 spans 14 amino acids. The germline V and J ends were trimmed by 0 bases and 4 bases, with 9 bases remaining between them. The CDR3 DNA is TGCGCCAGCAGCCAAGAACGGTGGACCTATGGCTACACCTTC. It codes for CASSQERWTYGYTF.

The chain is built from TRBV5-1 and TRBJ2-3; no reliable D call. Trimming shortened V by 8 bases and J by 4 bases, and 11 bases separated the two germline ends. This CDR3 has 12 residues. CDR1 is SGHRS, CDR2 YFSETQ, per germline. The CDR3 protein is CASPGPSDTQYF. CDR3 nucleotides: TGCGCCAGTCCCGGGCCTTCAGATACGCAGTATTTT.

The chain links TRBV6-1 to TRBJ2-1; TRBD1 aligns across 7 bases. From germline, CDR1 is MNHNS and CDR2 SASEGT. This CDR3 is built from 13 residues. Trimming at V came to 4 bases and at J to 8 bases, leaving 5 bases not matched to a gene. CDR3 protein: CASSGQGRDEQFF. The CDR3 DNA is TGTGCCAGCAGTGGACAGGGTAGGGATGAGCAGTTCTTC.

This clonotype was detected a few times. V gene TRBV18 combines with J gene TRBJ2-3, with D possibly matching TRBD2 (6 bases). Germline CDR1 and CDR2: KGHSH and LQKENI. V lost 4 bases and J 6 bases, leaving 17 bases between the germline ends. The length of the CDR3 is 15 residues. The CDR3 loop reads CASSLGDWEMDTQYF. For the CDR3, the DNA is TGTGCCAGCTCACTTGGGGACTGGGAGATGGATACGCAGTATTTT.

The V call is TRBV5-1, the J call TRBJ2-1; TRBD2 matches at 9 bases. The CDR3 covers 15 residues. Trimming at V came to 0 bases and at J to 9 bases, leaving 7 bases not matched to a gene. Germline values: CDR1 SGHRS, CDR2 YFSETQ. The CDR3 nucleotides are TGCGCCAGCAGCTTGGGGACTAGCGTGCTCCCTGAGCAGTTCTTC. Translation: CASSLGTSVLPEQFF. The full variable domain, completed using reference TRBV5-1 and TRBJ2-1, is KAGVTQTPRYLIKTRGQQVTLSCSPISGHRSVSWYQQTPGQGLQFLFEYFSETQRNKGNFPGRFSGRQFSNSRSEMNVSTLELGDSALYLCASSLGTSVLPEQFFGPGTRLTVL.

The chain links TRBV7-9 to TRBJ2-3, with D possibly matching TRBD2 (5 bases). Looked up from germline, CDR1 is SEHNR and CDR2 is FQNEAQ (reference sequence). CDR3 size: 14 residues. V lost 2 bases to trimming and J lost 4 bases, with 10 bases between them. The CDR3 DNA reads TGTGCCAGCAGCTTACAAGCGGAGGCAGATACGCAGTATTTT. It codes for CASSLQAEADTQYF.

This chain connects TRBV6-5 to TRBJ1-1; maybe TRBD1 (6 bases). CDR3 size: 12 residues. Deletions cut 5 bases from V and 10 bases from J, with 14 bases between. Germline loops: CDR1 MNHEY, CDR2 SVGAGI. CDR3 DNA: TGTGCCAGCAGTCCCGGCAGGGGATTAGCTTTCTTT. Its translation is CASSPGRGLAFF.

This clonotype appeared a few times. The rearrangement uses TRBV6-2 or TRBV6-3 and TRBJ2-2; D unresolved. CDR1 and CDR2 from the germline V gene are MNHEY and SVGEGT. V lost 2 bases and J lost 6, with 10 bases in between. The CDR3 consists of 14 residues. CDR3 nucleotides: TGTGCCAGCAGTTACCTTGACACTCCCGGGGAGCTGTTTTTT. It translates to CASSYLDTPGELFF.

In this sample, this clonotype turned up many times. The rearrangement uses TRBV28 and TRBJ2-4, with 8 bases matching TRBD2. With 4 bases clipped from V and 0 bases from J, the junction kept 5 bases outside the gene matches. This CDR3 spans 16 amino acids. Germline CDR1 MDHEN, CDR2 SYDVKM. CDR3 DNA: TGTGCCAGCAGTTCGCGGGGGGCTCTAGCCAAAAACATTCAGTACTTC. Amino acids: CASSSRGALAKNIQYF.